This T cell receptor (beta chain) was captured by sequencing in a study of metastatic and nonmetastatic thyroid tumors. Overall study results and limits: As reported, TCR beta diversity in blood and tumor was significantly higher in malignant thyroid tumors than in benign nodules.

Patients underwent thyroid surgery, and none had received any treatment before it. Germline assignment: CDR1 SGHAT and CDR2 FQNNGV. This CDR3 comprises 12 residues. The V end was cut by 4 bases, the J end by 8 bases, with 12 bases between. Original methodology: Variation in CDR3 across clinicopathological groups served as the basis for constructing a distant-metastasis classifier in papillary thyroid cancer. TCRdb re-clonotyped the PCR reads via MiXCR. Clone size and V and J calls follow TCRdb, not the original study. Of 7,700 or so clones listed, approximately 29% are singletons. In this sample, this clone turned up many times. The target antigen is unknown.

The specimen was tumor tissue. The rearrangement joins TRBV11-2 to TRBJ2-7; D may be TRBD2 (6 bases). The receptor comes from a female donor with papillary thyroid cancer or a benign thyroid nodule (not recorded which). Some clones in this sample may be carry-over from other donors' samples. The CDR3 bases are TGTGCCAGCAGCTCCGGTCGGGGGAAGCAGTACTTC. Translating it yields CASSSGRGKQYF.